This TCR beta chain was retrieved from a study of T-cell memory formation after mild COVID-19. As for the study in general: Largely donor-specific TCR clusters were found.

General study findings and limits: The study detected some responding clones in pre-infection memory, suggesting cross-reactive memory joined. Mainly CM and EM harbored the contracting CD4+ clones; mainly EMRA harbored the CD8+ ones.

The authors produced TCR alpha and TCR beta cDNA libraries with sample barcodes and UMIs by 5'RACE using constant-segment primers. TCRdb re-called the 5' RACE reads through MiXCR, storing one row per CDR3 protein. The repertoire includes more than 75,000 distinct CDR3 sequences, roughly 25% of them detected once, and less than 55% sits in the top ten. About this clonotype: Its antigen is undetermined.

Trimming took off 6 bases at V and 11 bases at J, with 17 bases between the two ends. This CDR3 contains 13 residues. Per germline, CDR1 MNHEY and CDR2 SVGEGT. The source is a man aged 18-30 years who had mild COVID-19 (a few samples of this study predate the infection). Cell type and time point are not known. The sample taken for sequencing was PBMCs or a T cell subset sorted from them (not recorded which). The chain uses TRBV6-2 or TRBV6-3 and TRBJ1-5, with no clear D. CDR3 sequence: CASSGWGRKSQHF. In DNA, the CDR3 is TGTGCCAGCAGCGGATGGGGTCGGAAATCCCAGCATTTT.